The rows below give T cell receptor beta chains drawn from one sample of a study of CD8 T cells in ankylosing spondylitis. Each CDR3 protein gets one entry after TCRdb re-called the 5' RACE reads with MiXCR. The sample carries just under 350,000 distinct CDR3 sequences, about 14% recorded once. The sequencing sample was made of blood, either unsorted or a sorted T cell fraction (not recorded which). The receptors come from a male donor with ankylosing spondylitis or in good health (not recorded which). Each CDR3 is given without its conserved first and last residue.

v_call: TRBV27; cdr3_aa: ASSPAGGQNQPQH
v_call: TRBV20-1; cdr3_aa: SARGYRGQGTEAF
v_call: TRBV7-9; cdr3_aa: ASSPYRGGSTDTQY
v_call: TRBV19; cdr3_aa: ASSQIIDQPQH
v_call: TRBV6-1; cdr3_aa: ASRTAGGRAYNEQF
v_call: TRBV4-1; cdr3_aa: ASSQSGGRAFKDNEQF
v_call: TRBV12-3/TRBV12-4; cdr3_aa: ASSPGPGYYEQY
v_call: TRBV12-3/TRBV12-4; cdr3_aa: ASSKGLDLAKNIQY
v_call: TRBV3-1; cdr3_aa: ASSRSSGGPYEQY
v_call: TRBV11-2; cdr3_aa: ASSLVGSFNEQY
v_call: TRBV5-1; cdr3_aa: ASSLVLAGGVTYNEQF
v_call: TRBV12-5; cdr3_aa: ASGLAYGSYEQY